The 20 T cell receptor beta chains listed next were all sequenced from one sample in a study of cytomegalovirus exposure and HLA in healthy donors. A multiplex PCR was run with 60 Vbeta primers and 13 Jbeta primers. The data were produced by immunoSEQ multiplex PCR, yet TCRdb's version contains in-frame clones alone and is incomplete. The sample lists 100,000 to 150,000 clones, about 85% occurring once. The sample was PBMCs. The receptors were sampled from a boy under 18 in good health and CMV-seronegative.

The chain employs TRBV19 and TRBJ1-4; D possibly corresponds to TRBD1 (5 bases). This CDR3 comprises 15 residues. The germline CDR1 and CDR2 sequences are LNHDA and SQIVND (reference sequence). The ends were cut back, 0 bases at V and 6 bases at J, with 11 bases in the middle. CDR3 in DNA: TGTGCCAGTAGTATAGATGGGGGGTTATATGAAAAACTGTTTTTT. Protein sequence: CASSIDGGLYEKLFF.

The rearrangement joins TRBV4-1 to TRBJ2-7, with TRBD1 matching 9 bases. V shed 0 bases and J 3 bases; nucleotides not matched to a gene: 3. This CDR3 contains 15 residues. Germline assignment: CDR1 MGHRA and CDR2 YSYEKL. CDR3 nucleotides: TGCGCCAGCAGCCAAGAGCAGGACAGGGGCTACGAGCAGTACTTC. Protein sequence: CASSQEQDRGYEQYF.

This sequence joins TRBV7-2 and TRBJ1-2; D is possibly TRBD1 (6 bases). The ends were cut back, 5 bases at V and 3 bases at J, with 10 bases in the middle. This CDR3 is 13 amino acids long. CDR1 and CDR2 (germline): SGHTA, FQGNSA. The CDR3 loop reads CASSIRTDYGYTF. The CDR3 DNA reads TGTGCCAGCAGCATACGGACAGACTATGGCTACACCTTC.

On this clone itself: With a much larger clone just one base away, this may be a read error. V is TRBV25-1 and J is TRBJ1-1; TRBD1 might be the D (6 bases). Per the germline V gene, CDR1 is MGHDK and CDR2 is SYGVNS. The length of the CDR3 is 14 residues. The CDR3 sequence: CATSQDRTNTEAFF. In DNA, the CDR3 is TGTGCCACCAGTCAGGACAGAACGAACACTGAAGCTTTCTTT.

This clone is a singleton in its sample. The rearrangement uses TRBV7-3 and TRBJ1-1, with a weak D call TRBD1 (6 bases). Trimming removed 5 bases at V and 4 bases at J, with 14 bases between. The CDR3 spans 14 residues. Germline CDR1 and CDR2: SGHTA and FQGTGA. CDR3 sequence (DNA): TGTGCCAGCAGCCCCAACACAGGGCGCACTGAAGCTTTCTTT. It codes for CASSPNTGRTEAFF. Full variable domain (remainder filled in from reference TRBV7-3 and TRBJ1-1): GAGVSQTPSNKVTEKGKYVELRCDPISGHTALYWYRQSLGQGPEFLIYFQGTGAADDSGLPNDRFFAVRPEGSVSTLKIQRTERGDSAVYLCASSPNTGRTEAFFGQGTRLTVV.

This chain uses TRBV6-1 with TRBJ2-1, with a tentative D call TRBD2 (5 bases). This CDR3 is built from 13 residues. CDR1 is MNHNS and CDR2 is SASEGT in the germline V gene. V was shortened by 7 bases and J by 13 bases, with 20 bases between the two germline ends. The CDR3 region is CASTSSGLPNQFF. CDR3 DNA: TGTGCCAGCACTAGCTCGGGGTTGCCCAATCAGTTCTTC.

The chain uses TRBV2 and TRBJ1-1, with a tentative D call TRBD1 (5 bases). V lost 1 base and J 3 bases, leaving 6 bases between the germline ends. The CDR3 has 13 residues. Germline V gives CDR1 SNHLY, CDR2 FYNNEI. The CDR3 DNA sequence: TGTGCCAGCAGTGAAGGCAGGGACACTGAAGCTTTCTTT. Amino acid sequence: CASSEGRDTEAFF. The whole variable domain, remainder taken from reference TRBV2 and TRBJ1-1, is EPEVTQTPSHQVTQMGQEVILRCVPISNHLYFYWYRQILGQKVEFLVSFYNNEISEKSEIFDDQFSVERPDGSNFTLKIRSTKLEDSAMYFCASSEGRDTEAFFGQGTRLTVV.

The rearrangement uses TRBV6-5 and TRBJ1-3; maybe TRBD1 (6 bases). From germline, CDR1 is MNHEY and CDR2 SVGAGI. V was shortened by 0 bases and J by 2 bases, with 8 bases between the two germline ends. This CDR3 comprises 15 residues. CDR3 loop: CASSYSWGPGNTIYF. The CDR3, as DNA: TGTGCCAGCAGTTACTCGTGGGGGCCTGGAAACACCATATATTTT.

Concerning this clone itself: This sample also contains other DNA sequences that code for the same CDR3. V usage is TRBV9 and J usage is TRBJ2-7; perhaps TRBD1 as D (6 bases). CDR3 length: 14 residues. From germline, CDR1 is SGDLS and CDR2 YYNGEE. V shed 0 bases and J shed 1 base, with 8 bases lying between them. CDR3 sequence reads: CASSVEDSSYEQYF. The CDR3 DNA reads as TGTGCCAGCAGCGTAGAGGACAGTTCCTACGAGCAGTACTTC.

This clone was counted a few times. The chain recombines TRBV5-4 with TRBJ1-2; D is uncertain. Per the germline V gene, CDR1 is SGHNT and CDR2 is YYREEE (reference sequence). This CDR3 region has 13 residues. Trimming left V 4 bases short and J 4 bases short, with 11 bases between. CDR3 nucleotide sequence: TGTGCCAGCAGCCCCGACGGGATCTATGGCTACACCTTC. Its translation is CASSPDGIYGYTF. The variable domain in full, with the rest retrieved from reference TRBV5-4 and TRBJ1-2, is ETGVTQSPTHLIKTRGQQVTLRCSSQSGHNTVSWYQQALGQGPQFIFQYYREEENGRGNFPPRFSGLQFPNYSSELNVNALELDDSALYLCASSPDGIYGYTFGSGTRLTVV.

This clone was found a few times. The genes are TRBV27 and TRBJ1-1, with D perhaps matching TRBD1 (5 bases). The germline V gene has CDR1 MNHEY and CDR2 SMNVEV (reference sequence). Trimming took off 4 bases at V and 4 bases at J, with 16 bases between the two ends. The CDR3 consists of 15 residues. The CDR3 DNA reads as TGTGCCAGCAGTTCCTACGAGACAGTGAGCACTGAAGCTTTCTTT. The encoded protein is CASSSYETVSTEAFF.

The CDR3 region is CASSSNRAGELFF. The DNA for the CDR3 is TGTGCCAGCAGCTCGAATCGCGCCGGGGAGCTGTTTTTT. The J gene is TRBJ2-2, the V gene TRBV7-2; no reliable D call. Germline V gives CDR1 SGHTA, CDR2 FQGNSA. The V gene lost 4 bases and the J gene lost 6 bases, with 9 bases spanning the gap. This CDR3 contains 13 residues. Complete variable domain (other parts from reference TRBV7-2 and TRBJ2-2): GAGVSQSPSNKVTEKGKDVELRCDPISGHTALYWYRQSLGQGLEFLIYFQGNSAPDKSGLPSDRFSAERTGGSVSTLTIQRTQQEDSAVYLCASSSNRAGELFFGEGSRLTVL.

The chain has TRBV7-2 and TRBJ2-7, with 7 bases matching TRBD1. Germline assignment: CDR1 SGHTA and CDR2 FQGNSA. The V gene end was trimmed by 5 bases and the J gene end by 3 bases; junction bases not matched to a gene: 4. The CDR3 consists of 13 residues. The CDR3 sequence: CASSRQGDYEQYF. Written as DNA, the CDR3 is TGTGCCAGCAGCCGACAGGGAGACTACGAGCAGTACTTC.

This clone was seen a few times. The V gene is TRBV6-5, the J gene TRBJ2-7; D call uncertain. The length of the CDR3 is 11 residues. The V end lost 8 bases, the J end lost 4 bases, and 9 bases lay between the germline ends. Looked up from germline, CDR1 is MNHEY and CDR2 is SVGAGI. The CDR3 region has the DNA TGTGCCAGCCGCGCCGTGTACGAGCAGTACTTC. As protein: CASRAVYEQYF.

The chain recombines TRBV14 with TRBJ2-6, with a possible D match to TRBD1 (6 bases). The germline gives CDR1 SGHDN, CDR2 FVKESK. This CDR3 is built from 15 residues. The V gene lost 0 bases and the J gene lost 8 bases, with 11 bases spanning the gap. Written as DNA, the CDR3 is TGTGCCAGCAGCCAAGATAACAGGGTGCCCAACGTCCTGACTTTC. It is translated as CASSQDNRVPNVLTF. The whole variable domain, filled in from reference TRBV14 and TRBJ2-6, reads EAGVTQFPSHSVIEKGQTVTLRCDPISGHDNLYWYRRVMGKEIKFLLHFVKESKQDESGMPNNRFLAERTGGTYSTLKVQPAELEDSGVYFCASSQDNRVPNVLTFGAGSRLTVL.

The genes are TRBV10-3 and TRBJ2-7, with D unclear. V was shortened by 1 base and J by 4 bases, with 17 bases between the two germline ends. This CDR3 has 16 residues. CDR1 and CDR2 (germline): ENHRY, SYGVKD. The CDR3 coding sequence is TGTGCCATCAGTGAGTTCCTCTGCCAGAGAGGATACGAGCAGTACTTC. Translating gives CAISEFLCQRGYEQYF.

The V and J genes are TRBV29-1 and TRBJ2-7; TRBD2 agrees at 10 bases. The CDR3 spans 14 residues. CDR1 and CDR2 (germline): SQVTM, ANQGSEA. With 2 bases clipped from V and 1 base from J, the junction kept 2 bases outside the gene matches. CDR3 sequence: CSVELLAGSYEQYF. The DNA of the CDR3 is TGCAGCGTTGAACTACTAGCGGGGTCCTACGAGCAGTACTTC.

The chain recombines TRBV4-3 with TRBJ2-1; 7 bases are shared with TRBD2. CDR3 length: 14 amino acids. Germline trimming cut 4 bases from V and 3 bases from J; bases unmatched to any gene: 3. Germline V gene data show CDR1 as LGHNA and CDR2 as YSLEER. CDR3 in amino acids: CASSPGTNYNEQFF. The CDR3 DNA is TGCGCCAGCAGCCCCGGGACTAACTACAATGAGCAGTTCTTC.

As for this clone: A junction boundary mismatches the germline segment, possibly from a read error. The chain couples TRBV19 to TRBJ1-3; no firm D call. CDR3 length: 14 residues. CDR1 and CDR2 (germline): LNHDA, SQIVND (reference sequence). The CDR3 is CASSLDNSGNTIYF. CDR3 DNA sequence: TGTGCCAGTAGTCTAGATAACTCTGGAAACACCATATATTTT.

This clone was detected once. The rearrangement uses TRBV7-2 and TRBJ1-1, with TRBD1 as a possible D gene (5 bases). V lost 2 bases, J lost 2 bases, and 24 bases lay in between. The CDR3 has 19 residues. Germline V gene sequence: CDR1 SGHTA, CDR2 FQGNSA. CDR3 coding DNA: TGTGCCAGCAGCTTAAACGGGGGGTGGCAAGGGATGGCTAACACTGAAGCTTTCTTT. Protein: CASSLNGGWQGMANTEAFF.